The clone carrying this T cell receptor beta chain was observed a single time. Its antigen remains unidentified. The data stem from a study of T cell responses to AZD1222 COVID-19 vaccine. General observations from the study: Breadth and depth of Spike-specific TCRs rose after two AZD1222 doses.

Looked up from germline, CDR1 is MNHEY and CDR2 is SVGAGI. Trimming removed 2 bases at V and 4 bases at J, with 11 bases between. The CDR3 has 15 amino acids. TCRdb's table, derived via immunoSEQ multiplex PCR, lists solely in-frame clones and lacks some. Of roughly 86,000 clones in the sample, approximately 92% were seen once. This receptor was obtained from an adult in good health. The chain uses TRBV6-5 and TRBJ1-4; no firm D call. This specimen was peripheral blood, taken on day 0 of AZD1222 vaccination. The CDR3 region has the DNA TGTGCCAGCAGTTACCTGCCGCGGAATAATGAAAAACTGTTTTTT. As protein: CASSYLPRNNEKLFF.